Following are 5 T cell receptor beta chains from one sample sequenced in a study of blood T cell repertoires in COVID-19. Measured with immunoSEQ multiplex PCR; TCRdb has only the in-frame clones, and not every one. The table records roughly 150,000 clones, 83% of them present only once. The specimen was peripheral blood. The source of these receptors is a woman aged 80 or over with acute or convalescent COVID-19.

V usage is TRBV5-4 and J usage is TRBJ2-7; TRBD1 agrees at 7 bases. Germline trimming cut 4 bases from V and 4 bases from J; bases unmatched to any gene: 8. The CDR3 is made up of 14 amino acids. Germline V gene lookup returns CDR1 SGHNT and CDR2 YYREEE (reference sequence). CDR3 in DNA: TGTGCCAGCAGCCCAGACAGGGCCAGATACGAGCAGTACTTC. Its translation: CASSPDRARYEQYF.

CDR3 in amino acids: CASSLDTYNTEAFF. CDR3 in DNA: TGTGCCAGCAGTTTGGACACCTATAACACTGAAGCTTTCTTT. The genes are TRBV28 and TRBJ1-1; TRBD1 might be the D (5 bases). V was clipped by 3 bases and J by 2 bases, with 10 bases between them. Germline V lookup: CDR1 MDHEN, CDR2 SYDVKM. CDR3 length: 14 amino acids. The full variable domain, in which reference TRBV28 and TRBJ1-1 provide the parts outside the CDR3, is DVKVTQSSRYLVKRTGEKVFLECVQDMDHENMFWYRQDPGLGLRLIYFSYDVKMKEKGDIPEGYSVSREKKERFSLILESASTNQTSMYLCASSLDTYNTEAFFGQGTRLTVV.

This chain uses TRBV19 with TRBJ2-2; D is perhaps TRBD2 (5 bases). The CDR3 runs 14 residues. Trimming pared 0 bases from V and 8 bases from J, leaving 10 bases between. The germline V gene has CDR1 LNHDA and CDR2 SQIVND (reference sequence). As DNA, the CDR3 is TGTGCCAGTAGTATAGAGACGGACTGGGGGGAGCTGTTTTTT. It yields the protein CASSIETDWGELFF.

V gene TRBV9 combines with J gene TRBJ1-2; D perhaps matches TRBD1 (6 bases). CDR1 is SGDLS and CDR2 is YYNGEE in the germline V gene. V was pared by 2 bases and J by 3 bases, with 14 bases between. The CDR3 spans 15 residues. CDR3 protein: CASSVAAGADYGYTF. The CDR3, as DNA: TGTGCCAGCAGCGTGGCGGCAGGGGCGGACTATGGCTACACCTTC.

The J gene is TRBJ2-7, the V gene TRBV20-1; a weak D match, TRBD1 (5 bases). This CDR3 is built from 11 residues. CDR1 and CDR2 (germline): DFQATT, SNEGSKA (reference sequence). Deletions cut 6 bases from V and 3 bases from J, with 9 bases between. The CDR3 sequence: CSARQFYEQYF. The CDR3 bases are TGCAGTGCCAGACAGTTCTACGAGCAGTACTTC.